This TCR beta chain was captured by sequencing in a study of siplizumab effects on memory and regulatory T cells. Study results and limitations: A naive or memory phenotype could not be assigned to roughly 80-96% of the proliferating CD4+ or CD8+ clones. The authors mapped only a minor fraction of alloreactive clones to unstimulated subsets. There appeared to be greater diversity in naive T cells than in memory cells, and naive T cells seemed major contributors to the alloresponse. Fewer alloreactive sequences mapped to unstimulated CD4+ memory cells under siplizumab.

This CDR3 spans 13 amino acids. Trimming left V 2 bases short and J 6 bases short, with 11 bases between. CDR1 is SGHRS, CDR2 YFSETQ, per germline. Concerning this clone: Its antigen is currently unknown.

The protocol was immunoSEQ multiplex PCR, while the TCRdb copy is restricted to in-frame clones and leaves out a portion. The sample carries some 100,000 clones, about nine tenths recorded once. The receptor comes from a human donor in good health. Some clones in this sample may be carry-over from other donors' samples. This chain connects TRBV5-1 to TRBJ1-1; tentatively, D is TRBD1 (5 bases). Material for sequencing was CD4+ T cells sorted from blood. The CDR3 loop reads CASSFGDQPEAFF. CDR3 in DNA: TGCGCCAGCAGCTTCGGGGACCAACCTGAAGCTTTCTTT.